This T cell receptor beta chain appears in the sequencing data of a study of blood T cell repertoires in COVID-19. Study-level background: Researchers got acute and convalescent COVID-19 samples from the United States, Italy and Spain. Sources were T cells, B-cell-depleted T cells, or PBMCs; the material itself was cDNA or gDNA.

In the original analysis: Amplified reference gene primers provided the basis for estimating nucleated cell counts. Produced via immunoSEQ multiplex PCR; TCRdb's table is partial and in-frame only. The V and J calls and the clone size are those of that table, but D and trimming were determined from the DNA. Here the sample spans 200,000 to 300,000 clones, 70% to 75% being singletons. After removal of 0 bases from V and 9 bases from J, the junction contained 5 bases not matched to a gene. CDR1 is SGHTA, CDR2 FQGNSA, per germline. The CDR3 sequence is 16 residues long. Sequencing input: peripheral blood. The genes are TRBV7-2 and TRBJ2-1, with 13 bases matching TRBD2. The sequence was obtained from a woman of 80 years or more with acute or convalescent COVID-19. The CDR3 loop reads CASSLATSGGASEQFF. As DNA, the CDR3 is TGTGCCAGCAGCTTAGCCACTAGCGGGGGGGCCAGTGAGCAGTTCTTC. The whole variable domain, filled in from reference TRBV7-2 and TRBJ2-1, reads GAGVSQSPSNKVTEKGKDVELRCDPISGHTALYWYRQSLGQGLEFLIYFQGNSAPDKSGLPSDRFSAERTGGSVSTLTIQRTQQEDSAVYLCASSLATSGGASEQFFGPGTRLTVL.